This T cell receptor (beta chain) was recorded in a study of cytomegalovirus exposure and HLA in healthy donors. Study-wide results and limits: Most of the TCR beta V segments (in an earlier analysis) were productive either about 87% or about 30% of the time. TCR beta sequences reportedly predicted most subjects' HLA-A and HLA-B alleles accurately.

Donors counted as nominally healthy when sampled, yet unrecorded immune exposures were likely. With regard to this clone: What it binds is not known.

60 Vbeta and 13 Jbeta primers were used in PCR. Only in-frame clones appear in the TCRdb table, and some are missing; sequencing was by immunoSEQ multiplex PCR. The data show some 110,000 clones, approximately 75% seen once. The CDR3 extends over 18 amino acids. Per the germline V gene, CDR1 is MGHRA and CDR2 is YSYEKL. Unmatched junction bases numbered 11, after V lost 2 bases and J lost 2 bases. Sequenced input: PBMCs. J is TRBJ2-3 and V is TRBV4-1; 9 bases map to TRBD2. This receptor was obtained from a man aged 50 or older in good health and CMV-seropositive. The CDR3 DNA sequence: TGCGCCAGCAGCCAAAGACCCCCGACTAGCGGTAACACAGATACGCAGTATTTT. Encoded protein: CASSQRPPTSGNTDTQYF.